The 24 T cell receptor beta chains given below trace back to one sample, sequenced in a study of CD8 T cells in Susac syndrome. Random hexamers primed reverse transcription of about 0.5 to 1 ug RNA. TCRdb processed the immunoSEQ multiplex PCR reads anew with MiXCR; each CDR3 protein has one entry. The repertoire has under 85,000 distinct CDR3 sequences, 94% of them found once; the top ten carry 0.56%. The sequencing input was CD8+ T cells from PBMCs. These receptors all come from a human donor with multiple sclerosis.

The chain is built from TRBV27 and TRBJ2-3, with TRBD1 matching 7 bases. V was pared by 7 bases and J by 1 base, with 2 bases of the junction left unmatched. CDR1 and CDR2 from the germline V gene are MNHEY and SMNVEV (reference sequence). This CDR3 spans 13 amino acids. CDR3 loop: CASKGQRTDTQYF. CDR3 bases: TGTGCCAGCAAGGGACAGCGCACAGATACGCAGTATTTT.

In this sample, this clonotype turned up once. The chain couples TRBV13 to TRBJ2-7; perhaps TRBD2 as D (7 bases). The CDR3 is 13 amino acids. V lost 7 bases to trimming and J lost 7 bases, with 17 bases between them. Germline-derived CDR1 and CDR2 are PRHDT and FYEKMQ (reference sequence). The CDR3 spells CASNMAGAEEQYF. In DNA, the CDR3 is TGTGCCAGCAACATGGCGGGGGCTGAAGAGCAGTACTTC.

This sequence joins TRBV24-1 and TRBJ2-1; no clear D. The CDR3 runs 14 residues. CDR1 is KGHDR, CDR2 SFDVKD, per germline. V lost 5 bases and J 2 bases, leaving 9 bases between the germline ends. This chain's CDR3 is CATSGTGTYNEQFF. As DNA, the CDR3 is TGTGCCACCAGTGGGACGGGCACCTACAATGAGCAGTTCTTC.

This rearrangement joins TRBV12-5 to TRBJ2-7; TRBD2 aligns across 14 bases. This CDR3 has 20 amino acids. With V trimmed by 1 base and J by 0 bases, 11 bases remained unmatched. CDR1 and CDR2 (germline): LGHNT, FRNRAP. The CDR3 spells CASGLDPWTSGRTLSYEQYF. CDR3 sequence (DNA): TGTGCTAGTGGTTTGGACCCCTGGACTAGCGGGAGGACACTCTCCTACGAGCAGTACTTC.

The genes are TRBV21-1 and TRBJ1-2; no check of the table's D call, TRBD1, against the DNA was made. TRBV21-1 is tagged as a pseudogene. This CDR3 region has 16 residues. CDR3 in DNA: TGTGCCAGCGGCACCGGGACCGCCGCCGCTAACTATGGCTACACCTTC. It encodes CASGTGTAAANYGYTF.

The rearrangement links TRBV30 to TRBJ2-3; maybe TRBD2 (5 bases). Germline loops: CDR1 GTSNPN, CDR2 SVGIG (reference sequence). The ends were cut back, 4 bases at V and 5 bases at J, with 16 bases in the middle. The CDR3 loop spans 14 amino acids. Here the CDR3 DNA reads TGTGCCTGGAACGAGGGTGCGCGTGGAGATACGCAGTATTTT. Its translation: CAWNEGARGDTQYF.

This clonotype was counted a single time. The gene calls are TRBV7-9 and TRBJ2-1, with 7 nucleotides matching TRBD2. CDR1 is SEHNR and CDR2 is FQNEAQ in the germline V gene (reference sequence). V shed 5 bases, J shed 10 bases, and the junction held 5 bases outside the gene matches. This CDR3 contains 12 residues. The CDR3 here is CASSARAGEQFF. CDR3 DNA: TGTGCCAGCAGCGCCCGAGCGGGGGAGCAGTTCTTC.

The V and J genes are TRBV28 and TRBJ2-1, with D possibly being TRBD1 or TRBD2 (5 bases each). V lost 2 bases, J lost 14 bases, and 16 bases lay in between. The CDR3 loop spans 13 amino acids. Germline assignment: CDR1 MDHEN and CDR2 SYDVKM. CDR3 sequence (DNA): TGTGCCAGCAGTTTACCAGCCGGGACCAGGGAGTTCTTC. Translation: CASSLPAGTREFF.

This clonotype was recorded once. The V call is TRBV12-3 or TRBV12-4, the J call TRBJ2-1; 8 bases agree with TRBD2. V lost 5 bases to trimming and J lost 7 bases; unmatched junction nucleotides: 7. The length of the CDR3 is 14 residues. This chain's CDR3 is CASSAPGLVNEQFF. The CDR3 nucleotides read TGTGCCAGCAGTGCCCCGGGACTAGTGAATGAGCAGTTCTTC.

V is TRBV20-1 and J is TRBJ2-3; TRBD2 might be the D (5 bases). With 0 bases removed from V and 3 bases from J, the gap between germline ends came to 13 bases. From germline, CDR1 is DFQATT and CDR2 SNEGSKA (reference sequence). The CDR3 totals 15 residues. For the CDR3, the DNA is TGCAGTGCTAGAGATTATACGGGGAATACAGATACGCAGTATTTT. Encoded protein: CSARDYTGNTDTQYF.

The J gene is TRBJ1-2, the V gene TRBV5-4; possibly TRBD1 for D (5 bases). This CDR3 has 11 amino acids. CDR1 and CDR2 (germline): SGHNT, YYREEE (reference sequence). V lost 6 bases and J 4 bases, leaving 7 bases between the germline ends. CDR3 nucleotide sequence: TGTGCCAGCACCACAGGCTATGGCTACACCTTC. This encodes CASTTGYGYTF.

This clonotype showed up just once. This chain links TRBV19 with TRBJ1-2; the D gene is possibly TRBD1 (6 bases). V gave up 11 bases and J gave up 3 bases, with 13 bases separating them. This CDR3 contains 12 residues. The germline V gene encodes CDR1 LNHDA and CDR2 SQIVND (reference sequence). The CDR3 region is CAVNRDDYGYTF. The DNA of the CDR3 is TGTGCCGTAAACAGGGATGACTATGGCTACACCTTC.

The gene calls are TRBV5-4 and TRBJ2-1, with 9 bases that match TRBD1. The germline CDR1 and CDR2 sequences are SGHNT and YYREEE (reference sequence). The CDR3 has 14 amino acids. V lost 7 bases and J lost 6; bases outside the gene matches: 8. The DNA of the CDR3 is TGTGCCAGCTTCGGCGGGACAGGGAGCAATGAGCAGTTCTTC. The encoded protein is CASFGGTGSNEQFF.

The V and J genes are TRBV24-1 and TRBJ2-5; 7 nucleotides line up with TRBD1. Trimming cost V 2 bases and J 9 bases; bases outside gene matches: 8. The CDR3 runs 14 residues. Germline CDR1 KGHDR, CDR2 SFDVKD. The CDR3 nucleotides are TGTGCCACCAGTGATTGGCAGGGGGATGAGGCCCAGTACTTC. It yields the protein CATSDWQGDEAQYF.

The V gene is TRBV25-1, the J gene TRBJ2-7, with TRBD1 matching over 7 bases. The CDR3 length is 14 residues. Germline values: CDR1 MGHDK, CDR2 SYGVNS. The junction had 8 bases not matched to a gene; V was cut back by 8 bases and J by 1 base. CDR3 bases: TGTGCCAGCCGCTTAGACAGGGAATCCTACGAGCAGTACTTC. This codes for CASRLDRESYEQYF.

For the CDR3, the DNA is TGCAGTGCTGGACAGGGAAATCCCTACGAGCAGTACTTC. Protein: CSAGQGNPYEQYF. The chain carries TRBV20-1 and TRBJ2-7, with 8 bases aligning to TRBD1. The CDR3 is 13 amino acids. Germline CDR1 DFQATT, CDR2 SNEGSKA (reference sequence). After removal of 5 bases from V and 2 bases from J, the junction contained 5 bases not matched to a gene.

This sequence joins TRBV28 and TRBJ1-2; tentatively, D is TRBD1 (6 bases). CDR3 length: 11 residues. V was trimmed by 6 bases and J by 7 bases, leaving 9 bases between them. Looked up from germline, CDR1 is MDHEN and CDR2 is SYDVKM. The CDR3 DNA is TGTGCCAGCAGAACAGGGTCTGGCTACACCTTC. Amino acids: CASRTGSGYTF.

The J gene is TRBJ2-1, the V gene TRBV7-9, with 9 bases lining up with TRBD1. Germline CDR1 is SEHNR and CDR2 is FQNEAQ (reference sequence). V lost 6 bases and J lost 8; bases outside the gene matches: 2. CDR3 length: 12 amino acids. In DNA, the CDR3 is TGTGCCAGCAGTTGGACAGGGGATGAGCAGTTCTTC. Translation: CASSWTGDEQFF.

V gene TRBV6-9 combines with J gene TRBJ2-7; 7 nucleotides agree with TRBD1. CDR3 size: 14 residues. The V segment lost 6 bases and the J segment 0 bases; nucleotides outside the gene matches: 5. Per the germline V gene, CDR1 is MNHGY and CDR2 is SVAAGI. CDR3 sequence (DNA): TGTGCCAGCAGGGACCGACAGGGCTCCTACGAGCAGTACTTC. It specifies CASRDRQGSYEQYF.

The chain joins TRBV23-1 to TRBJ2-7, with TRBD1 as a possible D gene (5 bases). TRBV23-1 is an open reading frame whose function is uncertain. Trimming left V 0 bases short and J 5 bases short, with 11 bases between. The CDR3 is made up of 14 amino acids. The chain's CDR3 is CASSQSFRGNEQYF. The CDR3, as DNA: TGCGCCAGCAGTCAATCGTTTAGGGGAAACGAGCAGTACTTC.

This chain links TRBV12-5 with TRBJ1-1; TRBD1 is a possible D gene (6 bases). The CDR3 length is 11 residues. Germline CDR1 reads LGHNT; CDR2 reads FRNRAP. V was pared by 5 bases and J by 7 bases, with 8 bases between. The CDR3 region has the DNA TGTGCTAGTGGTGAGGACAGTGAAGCTTTCTTT. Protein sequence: CASGEDSEAFF.

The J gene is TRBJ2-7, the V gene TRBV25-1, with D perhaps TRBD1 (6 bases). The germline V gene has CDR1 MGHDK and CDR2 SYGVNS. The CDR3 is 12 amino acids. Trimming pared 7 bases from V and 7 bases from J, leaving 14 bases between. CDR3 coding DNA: TGTGCCAGCATCGGGGACACCCTTGAGCAGTACTTC. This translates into CASIGDTLEQYF.

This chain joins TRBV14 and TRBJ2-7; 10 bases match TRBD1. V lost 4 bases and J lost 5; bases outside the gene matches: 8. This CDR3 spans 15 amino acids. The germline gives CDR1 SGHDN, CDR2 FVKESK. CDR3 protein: CASSRGTGVGDEQYF. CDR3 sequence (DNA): TGTGCCAGCAGCCGGGGGACAGGGGTAGGAGACGAGCAGTACTTC.

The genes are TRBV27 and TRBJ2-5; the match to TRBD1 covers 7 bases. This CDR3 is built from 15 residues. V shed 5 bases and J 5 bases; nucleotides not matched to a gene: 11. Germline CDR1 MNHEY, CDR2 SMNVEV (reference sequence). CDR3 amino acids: CASSTWTGASETQYF. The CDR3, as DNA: TGTGCCAGCAGTACGTGGACAGGTGCGTCGGAGACCCAGTACTTC.